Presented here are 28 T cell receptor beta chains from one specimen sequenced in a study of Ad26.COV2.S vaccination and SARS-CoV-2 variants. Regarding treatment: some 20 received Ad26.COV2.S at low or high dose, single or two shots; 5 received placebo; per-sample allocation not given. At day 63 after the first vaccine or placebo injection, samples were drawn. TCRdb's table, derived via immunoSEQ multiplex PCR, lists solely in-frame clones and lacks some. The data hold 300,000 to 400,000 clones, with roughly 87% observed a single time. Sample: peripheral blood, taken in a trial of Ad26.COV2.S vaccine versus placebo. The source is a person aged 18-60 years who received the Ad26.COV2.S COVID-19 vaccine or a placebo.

The CDR3 sequence is CSAGQDYGYTF. Written as DNA, the CDR3 is TGCAGCGCCGGACAAGACTATGGCTACACCTTC. V is TRBV29-1 and J is TRBJ1-2, with D possibly being TRBD1 (5 bases). This CDR3 has 11 amino acids. Germline-derived CDR1 and CDR2 are SQVTM and ANQGSEA. Between the trimmed V and J ends, which lost 7 bases and 3 bases, there was a span of 9 bases.

Here the CDR3 reads CASSLLAGEATDTQYF. CDR3 nucleotide sequence: TGCGCCAGCAGCTTGCTAGCGGGGGAGGCAACAGATACGCAGTATTTT. The gene calls are TRBV5-1 and TRBJ2-3; TRBD2 matches 10 bases. V lost 1 base and J lost 3; bases outside the gene matches: 5. This CDR3 has 16 residues. Germline lookup yields CDR1 SGHRS and CDR2 YFSETQ.

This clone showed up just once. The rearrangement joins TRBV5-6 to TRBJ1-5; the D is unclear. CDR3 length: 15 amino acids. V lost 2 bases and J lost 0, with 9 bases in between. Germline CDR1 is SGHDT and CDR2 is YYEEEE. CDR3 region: CASSLGQYSNQPQHF. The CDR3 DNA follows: TGTGCCAGCAGCTTAGGGCAGTATAGCAATCAGCCCCAGCATTTT.

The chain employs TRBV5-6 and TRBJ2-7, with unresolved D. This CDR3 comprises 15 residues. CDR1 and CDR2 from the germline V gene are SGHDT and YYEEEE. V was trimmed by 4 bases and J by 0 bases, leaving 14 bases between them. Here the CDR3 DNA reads TGTGCCAGCAGCCTATACAGCGTAAGCTCCTACGAGCAGTACTTC. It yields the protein CASSLYSVSSYEQYF.

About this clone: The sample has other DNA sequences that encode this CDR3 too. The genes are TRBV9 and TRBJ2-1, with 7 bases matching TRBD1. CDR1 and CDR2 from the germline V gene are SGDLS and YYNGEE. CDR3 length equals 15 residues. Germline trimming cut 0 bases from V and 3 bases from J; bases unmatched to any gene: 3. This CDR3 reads CASSVESGGYNEQFF. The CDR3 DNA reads TGTGCCAGCAGCGTAGAATCAGGGGGCTACAATGAGCAGTTCTTC.

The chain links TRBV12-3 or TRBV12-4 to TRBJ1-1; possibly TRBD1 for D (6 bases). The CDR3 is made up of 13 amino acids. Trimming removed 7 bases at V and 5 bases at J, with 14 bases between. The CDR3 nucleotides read TGTGCCAGCACCCTCGACAGGTCGACTGAAGCTTTCTTT. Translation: CASTLDRSTEAFF.

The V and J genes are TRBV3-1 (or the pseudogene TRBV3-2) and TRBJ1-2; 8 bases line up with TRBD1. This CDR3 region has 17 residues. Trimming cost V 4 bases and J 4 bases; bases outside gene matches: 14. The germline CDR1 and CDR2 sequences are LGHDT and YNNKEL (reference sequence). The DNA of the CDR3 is TGTGCCAGCAGCCCGAGGGACAGGAGCAAAACGGGCTATGGCTACACCTTC. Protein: CASSPRDRSKTGYGYTF.

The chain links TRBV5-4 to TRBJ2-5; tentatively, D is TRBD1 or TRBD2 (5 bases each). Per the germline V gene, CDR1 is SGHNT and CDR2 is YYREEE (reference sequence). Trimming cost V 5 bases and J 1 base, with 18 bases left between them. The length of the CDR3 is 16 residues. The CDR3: CASRRDLGELQETQYF. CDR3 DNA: TGTGCCAGCAGGAGAGACCTGGGGGAACTCCAAGAGACCCAGTACTTC.

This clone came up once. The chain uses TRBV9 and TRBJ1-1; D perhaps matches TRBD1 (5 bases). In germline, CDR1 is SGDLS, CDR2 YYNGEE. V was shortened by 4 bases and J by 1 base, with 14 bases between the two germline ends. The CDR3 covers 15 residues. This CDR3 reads CASSPPRTRNTEAFF. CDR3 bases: TGTGCCAGCAGCCCCCCCCGGACACGGAACACTGAAGCTTTCTTT.

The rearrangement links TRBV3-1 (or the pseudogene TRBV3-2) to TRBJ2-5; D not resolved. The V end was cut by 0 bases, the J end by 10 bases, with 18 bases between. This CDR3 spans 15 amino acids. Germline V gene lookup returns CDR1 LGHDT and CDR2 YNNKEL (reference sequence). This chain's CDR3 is CASSQDGRAYEGQYF. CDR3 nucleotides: TGTGCCAGCAGCCAAGACGGCAGAGCCTATGAAGGCCAGTACTTC.

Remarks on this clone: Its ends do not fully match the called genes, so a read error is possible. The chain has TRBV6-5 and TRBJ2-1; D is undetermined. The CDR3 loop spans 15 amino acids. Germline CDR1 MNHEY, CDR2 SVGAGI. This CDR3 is CASSFSGPFYDEQFF. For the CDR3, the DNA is TGTGCCAGCAGTTTTTCCGGCCCTTTCTACGATGAGCAGTTCTTC.

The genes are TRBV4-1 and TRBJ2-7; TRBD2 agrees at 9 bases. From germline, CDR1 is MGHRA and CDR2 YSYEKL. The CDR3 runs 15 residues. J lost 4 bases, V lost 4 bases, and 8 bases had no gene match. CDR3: CASSPSSGGTYEQYF. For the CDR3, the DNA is TGCGCCAGCAGCCCCTCGAGCGGGGGGACGTACGAGCAGTACTTC.

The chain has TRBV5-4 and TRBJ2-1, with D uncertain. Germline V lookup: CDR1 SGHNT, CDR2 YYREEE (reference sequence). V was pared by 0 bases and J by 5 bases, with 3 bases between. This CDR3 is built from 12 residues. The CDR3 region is CASSLGDNEQFF. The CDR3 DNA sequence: TGTGCCAGCAGCTTGGGCGACAATGAGCAGTTCTTC.

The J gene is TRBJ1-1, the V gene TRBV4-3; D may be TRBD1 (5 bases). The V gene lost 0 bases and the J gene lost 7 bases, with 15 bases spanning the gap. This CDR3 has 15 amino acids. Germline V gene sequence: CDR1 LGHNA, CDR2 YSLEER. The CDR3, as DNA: TGCGCCAGCAGCCAAGATGTGGCAGGGAGAAATGAAGCTTTCTTT. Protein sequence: CASSQDVAGRNEAFF.

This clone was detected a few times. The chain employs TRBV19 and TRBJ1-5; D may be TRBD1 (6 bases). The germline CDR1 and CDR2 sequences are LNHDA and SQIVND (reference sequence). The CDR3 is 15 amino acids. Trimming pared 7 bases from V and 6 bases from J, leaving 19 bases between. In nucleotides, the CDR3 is TGTGCCAGTACCCGTCAGGGGTTGCTTAGTCAGCCCCAGCATTTT. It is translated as CASTRQGLLSQPQHF.

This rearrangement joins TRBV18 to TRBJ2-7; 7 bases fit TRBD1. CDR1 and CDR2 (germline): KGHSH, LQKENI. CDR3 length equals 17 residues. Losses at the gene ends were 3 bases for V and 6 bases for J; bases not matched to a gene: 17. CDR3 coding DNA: TGTGCCAGCTCACCCAGATTAATATCGACAGGGCAGGGCGAGCAGTACTTC. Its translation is CASSPRLISTGQGEQYF.

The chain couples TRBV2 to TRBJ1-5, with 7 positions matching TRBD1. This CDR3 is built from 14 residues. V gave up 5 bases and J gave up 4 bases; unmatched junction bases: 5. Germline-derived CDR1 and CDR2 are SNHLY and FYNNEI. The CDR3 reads CASSPGQLNQPQHF. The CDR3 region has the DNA TGTGCCAGCAGTCCGGGACAGCTTAATCAGCCCCAGCATTTT. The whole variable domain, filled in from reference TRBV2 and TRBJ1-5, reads EPEVTQTPSHQVTQMGQEVILRCVPISNHLYFYWYRQILGQKVEFLVSFYNNEISEKSEIFDDQFSVERPDGSNFTLKIRSTKLEDSAMYFCASSPGQLNQPQHFGDGTRLSIL.

The CDR3 region is CASSPAGGYGYTF. The CDR3 DNA follows: TGTGCCAGCTCACCGGCAGGGGGCTATGGCTACACCTTC. The V call is TRBV18, the J call TRBJ1-2; 7 bases map to TRBD1. Looked up from germline, CDR1 is KGHSH and CDR2 is LQKENI. The V and J ends lost 3 bases and 4 bases, in that order; junction bases with no gene match: 2. This CDR3 has 13 residues.

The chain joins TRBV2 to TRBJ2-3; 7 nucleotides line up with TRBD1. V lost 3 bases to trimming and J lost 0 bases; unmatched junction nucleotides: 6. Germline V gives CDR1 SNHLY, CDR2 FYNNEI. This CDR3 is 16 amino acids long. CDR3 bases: TGTGCCAGCAGTGATACCGGGACAGCTAGCACAGATACGCAGTATTTT. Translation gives CASSDTGTASTDTQYF.

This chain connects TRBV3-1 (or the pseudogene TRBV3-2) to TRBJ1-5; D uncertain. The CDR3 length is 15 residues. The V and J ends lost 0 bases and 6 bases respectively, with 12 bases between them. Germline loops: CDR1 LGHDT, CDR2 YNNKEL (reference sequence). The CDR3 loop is CASSQDLGRAQPQHF. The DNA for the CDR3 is TGTGCCAGCAGCCAAGATCTAGGGCGGGCTCAGCCCCAGCATTTT.

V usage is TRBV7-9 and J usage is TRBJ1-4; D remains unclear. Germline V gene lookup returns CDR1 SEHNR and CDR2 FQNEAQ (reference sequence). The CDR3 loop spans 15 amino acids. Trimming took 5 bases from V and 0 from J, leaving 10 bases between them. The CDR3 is CASSLLTTTNEKLFF. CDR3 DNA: TGTGCCAGCAGCCTACTGACGACAACTAATGAAAAACTGTTTTTT.

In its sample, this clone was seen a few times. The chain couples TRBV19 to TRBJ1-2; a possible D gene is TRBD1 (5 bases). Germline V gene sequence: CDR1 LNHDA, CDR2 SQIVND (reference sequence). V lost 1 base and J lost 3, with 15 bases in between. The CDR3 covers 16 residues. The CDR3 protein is CASSIAGAGSDYGYTF. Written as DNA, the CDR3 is TGTGCCAGTAGTATAGCCGGGGCAGGGAGTGACTATGGCTACACCTTC.

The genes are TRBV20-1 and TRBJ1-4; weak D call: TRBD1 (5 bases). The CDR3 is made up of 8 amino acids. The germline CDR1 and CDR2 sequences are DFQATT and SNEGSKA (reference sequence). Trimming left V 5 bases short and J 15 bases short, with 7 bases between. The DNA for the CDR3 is TGCAGTGCTCAGGGTTTGTTTTTT. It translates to CSAQGLFF.

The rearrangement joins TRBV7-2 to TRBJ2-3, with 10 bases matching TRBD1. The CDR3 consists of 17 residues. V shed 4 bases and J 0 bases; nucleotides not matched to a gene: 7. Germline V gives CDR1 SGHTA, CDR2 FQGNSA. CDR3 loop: CASSSGTGAVSTDTQYF. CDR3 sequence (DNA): TGTGCCAGCAGCTCGGGGACAGGGGCAGTAAGCACAGATACGCAGTATTTT.

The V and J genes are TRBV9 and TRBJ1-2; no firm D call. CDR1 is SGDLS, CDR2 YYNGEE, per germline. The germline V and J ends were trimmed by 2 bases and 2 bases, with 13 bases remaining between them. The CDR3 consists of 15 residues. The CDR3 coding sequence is TGTGCCAGCAGCGTGGGCTTTAATAGAAACTATGGCTACACCTTC. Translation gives CASSVGFNRNYGYTF.

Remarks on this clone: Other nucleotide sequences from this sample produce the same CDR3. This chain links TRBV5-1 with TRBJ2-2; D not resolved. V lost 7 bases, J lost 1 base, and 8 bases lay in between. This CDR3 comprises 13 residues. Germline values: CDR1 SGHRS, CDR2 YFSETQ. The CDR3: CASSLGNTGELFF. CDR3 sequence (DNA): TGCGCCAGCTCACTGGGGAACACCGGGGAGCTGTTTTTT.

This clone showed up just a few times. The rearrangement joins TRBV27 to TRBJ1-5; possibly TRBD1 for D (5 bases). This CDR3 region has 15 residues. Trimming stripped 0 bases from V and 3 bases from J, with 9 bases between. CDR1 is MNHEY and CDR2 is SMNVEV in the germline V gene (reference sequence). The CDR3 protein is CASSLSNRPNQPQHF. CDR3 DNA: TGTGCCAGCAGTTTATCGAACAGGCCCAATCAGCCCCAGCATTTT.

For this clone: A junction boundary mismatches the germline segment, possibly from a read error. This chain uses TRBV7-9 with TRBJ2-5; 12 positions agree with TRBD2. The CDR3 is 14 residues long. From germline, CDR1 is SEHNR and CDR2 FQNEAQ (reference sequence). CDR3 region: CASSLAGGSETQYF. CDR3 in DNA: TGTGCCAGCAGCCTAGCGGGGGGGTCGGAGACCCAGTACTTC. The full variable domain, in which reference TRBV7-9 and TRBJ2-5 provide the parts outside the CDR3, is DTGVSQNPRHKITKRGQNVTFRCDPISEHNRLYWYRQTLGQGPEFLTYFQNEAQLEKSRLLSDRFSAERPKGSFSTLEIQRTEQGDSAMYLCASSLAGGSETQYFGPGTRLLVL.